Following are 27 T cell receptor beta chains from one sample sequenced in a study of post-analysis software for immune sequencing data. Findings and limits, study-wide: Five or six TRBV segments, TRBV5-6, TRBV5-1 and TRBV20-1 among them, were found more frequent in patients than controls.

Researchers reported that TCR beta cDNA libraries carried unique molecular identifiers. TCRdb re-called the PCR reads with MiXCR, one entry per CDR3 protein. The sample lists 750,000 to 950,000 distinct CDR3 sequences; roughly 46% were seen once. No antigen is known for these receptors. Sequenced: blood. The receptors come from a girl between 10 and 17 years old with multiple sclerosis.

This chain uses TRBV27 with TRBJ2-7, with 12 bases that match TRBD2. The germline V gene encodes CDR1 MNHEY and CDR2 SMNVEV (reference sequence). The CDR3 consists of 16 residues. V lost 5 bases to trimming and J lost 2 bases; unmatched junction nucleotides: 7. CDR3 sequence reads: CASSPGLAGLTYEQYF. CDR3 DNA sequence: TGTGCCAGCAGTCCCGGACTAGCGGGACTCACCTACGAGCAGTACTTC.

The V call is TRBV20-1, the J call TRBJ2-1, with 13 bases aligning to TRBD2. V lost 7 bases and J lost 15; bases outside the gene matches: 12. CDR3 length: 13 amino acids. Germline V gene lookup returns CDR1 DFQATT and CDR2 SNEGSKA (reference sequence). The CDR3 spells CSEASGTSGITFF. Here the CDR3 DNA reads TGCAGTGAAGCGTCCGGGACTAGCGGGATCACGTTCTTC.

The V and J genes are TRBV7-9 and TRBJ2-7; no definite D call. Germline V lookup: CDR1 SEHNR, CDR2 FQNEAQ (reference sequence). V lost 1 base and J lost 4, with 14 bases in between. The CDR3 loop spans 15 amino acids. For the CDR3, the DNA is TGTGCCAGCAGCTTAGGGTTAAGCCAACCGTACGAGCAGTACTTC. This codes for CASSLGLSQPYEQYF.

This CDR3 is CSAPTRLASRETQYF. The CDR3 DNA reads as TGCAGTGCTCCGACGCGACTAGCCTCCAGGGAGACCCAGTACTTC. This chain uses TRBV20-1 with TRBJ2-7, with TRBD2 identical over 7 bases. The J call is doubtful: the DNA matches TRBJ2-5 better. Germline CDR1 is DFQATT and CDR2 is SNEGSKA (reference sequence). The CDR3 consists of 15 residues.

The genes are TRBV18 and TRBJ2-7, with D perhaps assigned TRBD1 or TRBD2 (5 bases each). V gave up 2 bases and J gave up 6 bases, with 17 bases separating them. CDR3 length: 15 residues. Per germline, CDR1 KGHSH and CDR2 LQKENI. The CDR3 DNA sequence: TGTGCCAGCTCACCAGCCGGGGCAGGGTTGCCCGAGCAGTACTTC. This translates into CASSPAGAGLPEQYF. The whole variable domain, remainder taken from reference TRBV18 and TRBJ2-7, is NAGVMQNPRHLVRRRGQEARLRCSPMKGHSHVYWYRQLPEEGLKFMVYLQKENIIDESGMPKERFSAEFPKEGPSILRIQQVVRGDSAAYFCASSPAGAGLPEQYFGPGTRLTVT.

This sequence joins TRBV10-3 and TRBJ2-7; TRBD2 aligns across 11 bases. This CDR3 comprises 17 residues. Germline V gives CDR1 ENHRY, CDR2 SYGVKD. Unmatched junction bases numbered 11, after V lost 3 bases and J lost 4 bases. In DNA, the CDR3 is TGTGCCATCAGTGACCCCCTGGGACTAGCGGAGGGATACGAGCAGTACTTC. It translates to CAISDPLGLAEGYEQYF.

This clonotype was found a few times. The V and J genes are TRBV9 and TRBJ2-3; possibly TRBD1 for D (5 bases). Deletions cut 3 bases from V and 6 bases from J, with 11 bases between. CDR1 and CDR2 (germline): SGDLS, YYNGEE. The CDR3 runs to 13 residues. CDR3 amino acids: CASSAQGWDTQYF. CDR3 coding DNA: TGTGCCAGCAGCGCGCAGGGTTGGGATACGCAGTATTTT.

The gene calls are TRBV7-9 and TRBJ2-6; D is unresolved. Deletions cut 5 bases from V and 4 bases from J, with 15 bases between. Germline V gene lookup returns CDR1 SEHNR and CDR2 FQNEAQ (reference sequence). The length of the CDR3 is 16 residues. The CDR3 is CASSPVWSPGANVLTF. For the CDR3, the DNA is TGTGCCAGCAGCCCCGTATGGAGCCCCGGGGCCAACGTCCTGACTTTC.

This clonotype has just a few counts. This chain links TRBV12-3 or TRBV12-4 with TRBJ2-7; possible D gene TRBD1, 5 bases. This CDR3 comprises 12 residues. V was clipped by 3 bases and J by 6 bases, with 9 bases between them. The CDR3 spells CASSFQGSEQYF. The CDR3 coding sequence is TGTGCCAGCAGTTTTCAGGGTTCCGAGCAGTACTTC.

The V call is TRBV20-1, the J call TRBJ2-1; D not resolved. The germline gives CDR1 DFQATT, CDR2 SNEGSKA (reference sequence). CDR3 length equals 12 residues. Trimming removed 5 bases from V and 9 bases from J, with 14 bases in between. In DNA, the CDR3 is TGCAGTGCTTCAGACTCCCACAGTGAGCAGTTCTTC. This sequence encodes CSASDSHSEQFF.

This clonotype was picked up a small number of times. The chain recombines TRBV29-1 with TRBJ2-2; D ambiguous. V lost 4 bases and J lost 1, with 16 bases in between. This CDR3 spans 16 amino acids. CDR1 SQVTM and CDR2 ANQGSEA come from the germline V gene. This CDR3 reads CSVGVGLAQNTGELFF. DNA of the CDR3: TGCAGCGTTGGTGTAGGGTTAGCCCAGAACACCGGGGAGCTGTTTTTT.

This chain connects TRBV6-5 to TRBJ1-1; 8 bases agree with TRBD1. Unmatched junction bases numbered 8, after V lost 4 bases and J lost 4 bases. The CDR3 covers 15 residues. The V gene's germline CDR1 is MNHEY and CDR2 SVGAGI. Here the CDR3 DNA reads TGTGCCAGCAGTTCCCTGGACAGGGCTTCCACTGAAGCTTTCTTT. Translating it yields CASSSLDRASTEAFF.

V usage is TRBV2 and J usage is TRBJ2-7; tentative D call: TRBD2 (6 bases). Germline V lookup: CDR1 SNHLY, CDR2 FYNNEI. V lost 4 bases to trimming and J lost 3 bases, with 10 bases between them. This CDR3 has 13 amino acids. The CDR3 is CASSGLRDYEQYF. Here the CDR3 DNA reads TGTGCCAGCAGTGGCCTGCGGGACTACGAGCAGTACTTC.

The genes are TRBV25-1 and TRBJ2-1; TRBD2 agrees at 9 bases. The CDR3 runs 16 residues. Germline CDR1 MGHDK, CDR2 SYGVNS. The J segment lost 4 bases and the V segment lost 1 base, leaving 5 bases of the junction unmatched. The DNA for the CDR3 is TGTGCCAGCAGTGAATCCCCGCTAGCGGGGTACAATGAGCAGTTCTTC. This codes for CASSESPLAGYNEQFF. The full variable domain, rest sourced from reference TRBV25-1 and TRBJ2-1, is EADIYQTPRYLVIGTGKKITLECSQTMGHDKMYWYQQDPGMELHLIHYSYGVNSTEKGDLSSESTVSRIRTEHFPLTLESARPSHTSQYLCASSESPLAGYNEQFFGPGTRLTVL.

This clonotype was detected only a few times. The chain carries TRBV3-1 and TRBJ1-4, with no clear D. V lost 0 bases and J 8 bases, leaving 4 bases between the germline ends. This CDR3 has 12 amino acids. Per germline, CDR1 LGHDT and CDR2 YNNKEL (reference sequence). CDR3 sequence: CASSQEAEKLFF. CDR3 nucleotides: TGTGCCAGCAGCCAAGAGGCGGAAAAACTGTTTTTT.

The chain links TRBV7-2 to TRBJ2-4, with 7 nucleotides matching TRBD2. The CDR3 has 13 amino acids. The V gene's germline CDR1 is SGHTA and CDR2 FQGNSA. The V gene end was trimmed by 5 bases and the J gene end by 15 bases; junction bases not matched to a gene: 13. CDR3 protein: CASSPNPGGGRYF. CDR3 DNA sequence: TGTGCCAGCAGCCCCAATCCGGGGGGAGGTCGGTACTTC.

This clonotype was recorded once. The J gene is TRBJ2-7, the V gene TRBV28; 7 bases line up with TRBD2. The V and J ends lost 5 bases and 0 bases, in that order; junction bases with no gene match: 13. This CDR3 has 17 amino acids. Per germline, CDR1 MDHEN and CDR2 SYDVKM. The chain's CDR3 is CASSGGLGLRDSYEQYF. CDR3 DNA: TGTGCCAGCAGTGGAGGACTAGGCCTAAGGGACTCCTACGAGCAGTACTTC.

This rearrangement joins TRBV3-1 to TRBJ2-7; D not certain. TRBJ2-5 matches the DNA end more closely, so the J call is doubtful. Germline values: CDR1 LGHDT, CDR2 YNNKEL (reference sequence). The CDR3 length is 13 residues. CDR3 in DNA: TGTGCCAGCAGCCGGACGATTACGGGGACCCAGTACTTC. Translation: CASSRTITGTQYF.

The V and J genes are TRBV7-9 and TRBJ2-7; tentatively, D is TRBD1 (5 bases). The V gene lost 6 bases and the J gene lost 4 bases, with 13 bases spanning the gap. This CDR3 has 13 amino acids. CDR1 is SEHNR, CDR2 FQNEAQ, per germline (reference sequence). Written as DNA, the CDR3 is TGTGCCAGCAGTTCCGCACAGGCTTACGAGCAGTACTTC. It is translated as CASSSAQAYEQYF.

This clonotype was recorded only once. This chain uses TRBV20-1 with TRBJ2-1; TRBD2 might be the D (6 bases). Germline values: CDR1 DFQATT, CDR2 SNEGSKA (reference sequence). This CDR3 is 14 amino acids long. V was trimmed by 5 bases and J by 8 bases, leaving 19 bases between them. This chain's CDR3 is CSAGTTGLRDEQFF. The CDR3 DNA is TGCAGTGCTGGTACGACGGGACTTAGGGATGAGCAGTTCTTC.

The rearrangement links TRBV10-3 to TRBJ2-1; possible D gene TRBD2, 6 bases. The V end was cut by 0 bases, the J end by 0 bases, with 12 bases between. CDR3 length equals 17 residues. Germline V CDR1 and CDR2: ENHRY, SYGVKD. Here the CDR3 reads CAISESKRVSSYNEQFF. Written as DNA, the CDR3 is TGTGCCATCAGTGAGTCGAAGCGGGTGAGCTCCTACAATGAGCAGTTCTTC.

The chain employs TRBV20-1 and TRBJ2-7, with 10 bases identical to TRBD1. Unmatched junction bases numbered 3, after V lost 6 bases and J lost 4 bases. Germline V gene sequence: CDR1 DFQATT, CDR2 SNEGSKA (reference sequence). This CDR3 has 12 amino acids. The CDR3 DNA follows: TGCAGTGCAGGGACAGGGGAATACGAGCAGTACTTC. Its protein product is CSAGTGEYEQYF.

A few counts support this clonotype. V gene TRBV28 combines with J gene TRBJ1-6; 9 bases map to TRBD1. There are 16 residues in the CDR3. CDR1 is MDHEN and CDR2 is SYDVKM in the germline V gene. The V and J ends lost 8 bases and 8 bases, in that order; junction bases with no gene match: 13. CDR3 amino acids: CASANYPGQGHSPLHF. The CDR3 DNA is TGTGCCAGCGCTAATTATCCGGGACAGGGTCATTCACCCCTCCACTTT.

The genes are TRBV9 and TRBJ2-3; weak D call: TRBD2 (6 bases). In germline, CDR1 is SGDLS, CDR2 YYNGEE. The V end was cut by 5 bases, the J end by 0 bases, with 13 bases between. This CDR3 is built from 15 residues. CDR3 DNA: TGTGCCAGCAGTGGATCCGGGACTAGCACAGATACGCAGTATTTT. Protein sequence: CASSGSGTSTDTQYF.

The chain carries TRBV6-5 and TRBJ1-2, with D uncertain. The CDR3 has 14 residues. Germline lookup yields CDR1 MNHEY and CDR2 SVGAGI. Between the trimmed V and J ends, which lost 10 bases and 3 bases, there was a span of 18 bases. The chain's CDR3 is CATLGSRRDYGYTF. Here the CDR3 DNA reads TGTGCCACCCTTGGGTCTCGTAGGGACTATGGCTACACCTTC.

This clonotype was observed a few times. This chain connects TRBV10-3 to TRBJ1-2, with 10 nucleotides matching TRBD1. J was trimmed by 0 bases and V by 8 bases; bases with no gene match: 12. Germline CDR1 is ENHRY and CDR2 is SYGVKD. The CDR3 loop spans 17 amino acids. Here the CDR3 DNA reads TGTGCCATCCCAAAATCCGGGACAGGGGCAGCTAACTATGGCTACACCTTC. This gives the protein CAIPKSGTGAANYGYTF.

The V call is TRBV12-3 or TRBV12-4, the J call TRBJ1-1; 8 bases fit TRBD1. V shed 5 bases, J shed 1 base, and the junction held 6 bases outside the gene matches. The CDR3 is 15 residues long. The CDR3 DNA follows: TGTGCCAGCAGTGCCCGACAGGGGCGGAACACTGAAGCTTTCTTT. Its translation: CASSARQGRNTEAFF.